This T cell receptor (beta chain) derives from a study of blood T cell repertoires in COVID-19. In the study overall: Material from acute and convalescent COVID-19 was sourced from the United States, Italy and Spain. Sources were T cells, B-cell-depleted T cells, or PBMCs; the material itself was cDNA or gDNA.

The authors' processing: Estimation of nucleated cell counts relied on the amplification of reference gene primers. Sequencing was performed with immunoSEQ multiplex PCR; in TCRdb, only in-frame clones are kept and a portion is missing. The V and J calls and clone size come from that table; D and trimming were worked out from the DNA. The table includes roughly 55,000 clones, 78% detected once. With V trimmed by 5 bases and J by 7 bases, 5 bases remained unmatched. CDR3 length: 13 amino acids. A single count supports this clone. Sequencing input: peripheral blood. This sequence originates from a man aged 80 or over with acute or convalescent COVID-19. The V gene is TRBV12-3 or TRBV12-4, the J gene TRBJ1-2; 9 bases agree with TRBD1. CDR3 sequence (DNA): TGTGCCAGCAGTCCTAGGACAGGGGCTGGCTACACCTTC. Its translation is CASSPRTGAGYTF.